This entry describes one TCR beta chain. Its binding antigen is unknown. Base qualities were left out, and no much larger clone turns up one base away. This specimen comes from a study of T cell responses to AZD1222 COVID-19 vaccine (dated by TCRdb to the early 2020s). Background on the whole study: AZD1222 recipients whose second dose came at about 4 weeks and those whose second dose came at about 12 weeks were combined into one group, since spike-specific TCR depth and breadth did not differ between the two schedules. A total of more than 230 trial participants underwent TCR sequencing, of whom approximately 200 had received two doses of AZD1222 and about 26 had received two doses of the MenACWY control vaccine. Trial participants were enrolled by age into 18-55, 56-69 and 70-plus year subgroups, with roughly 150, 30 and 60 TCR-sequenced participants respectively.

Study-wide findings and limitations: Participants were mostly white British and included more females than males, and it was suggested by the authors that clonal diversity may have been underestimated. Reportedly, almost half of the unique spike-specific TCRs recognized epitopes lying outside the regions that are mutated in the B.1.351 and B.1.1.7 variants. Conclusions about previously exposed vaccinees were limited because only a handful of AZD1222 recipients were SARS-CoV-2 seropositive at baseline. A significant rise in spike-specific TCR breadth and depth was observed after two AZD1222 doses relative to day 0 and relative to MenACWY recipients. The vaccine-associated CD4 TCRs covered the entire spike protein, and the dominant responses fell in regions 160-218 and 743-854. Because no day 14 peak-response samples were available, repertoires were characterized only after the peak T cell response. The 56-69-year group was small, and its depth increase did not reach significance, likely because of low power.

The label giving this sample's time point can be read as: baseline before first vaccination. Vaccinee samples came from UK trials COV001 and COV002, including a single-blind randomized controlled phase 2/3 trial of AZD1222 (ChAdOx1 nCoV-19) in healthy adults. Trial participant PBMC samples were collected at day 0 and day 28 after the second dose for TCRbeta chain sequencing. The CDR3 regions of human TCRbeta chains were analyzed by immunosequencing. The study's processing was this. Repertoire TCRs were checked for matches against a reference library of SARS-CoV-2-specific TCRs that had been generated using the MIRA antigen-specificity platform. Breadth was defined as the fraction of unique TCRs that were SARS-CoV-2-associated. Depth was defined as the fraction of total T cells that were SARS-CoV-2-associated. Using the MIRA data, each spike-specific TCR was assigned both to the spike region to which the TCR was reactive and to a CD4 or CD8 class. Log10-transformed breadth and depth values were compared by one-way ANOVA with Sidak's multiple comparisons tests. TCRdb's version of the immuneACCESS table is confined to in-frame rearrangements and falls short of the full clone set. An unresolved V gene accounts for under half of the shortfall where checked; the remainder is of unknown origin. For V, J and clone size, that table is used; D and trimming come from the DNA. The sample includes 100,000 to 130,000 clones, with 91% observed a single time. The top ten hold roughly a fifth of the sample.

The sequencing used peripheral blood, collected on day 0 of AZD1222 vaccination. This receptor was taken from an adult in good health.

The nucleotide sequence is given as TGCGCCAGCAGACAGGGGGGACCCGGGGAGCTGTTTTTT. Translated, this gives CASRQGGPGELFF. The sequence links TRBV5-1 to TRBJ2-2, and TRBD1 aligns with 8 junction nucleotides. CDR3 length: 13 amino acids, cysteine to phenylalanine. Only the CDR3 region is kept as DNA, spanning 39 bases read in frame from base 1. The germline V end is reduced by 5 bases and the J end by 6 bases; junction bases left unmatched: 3. From a lookup of the germline V gene, CDR1 and CDR2 are SGHRS and YFSETQ.